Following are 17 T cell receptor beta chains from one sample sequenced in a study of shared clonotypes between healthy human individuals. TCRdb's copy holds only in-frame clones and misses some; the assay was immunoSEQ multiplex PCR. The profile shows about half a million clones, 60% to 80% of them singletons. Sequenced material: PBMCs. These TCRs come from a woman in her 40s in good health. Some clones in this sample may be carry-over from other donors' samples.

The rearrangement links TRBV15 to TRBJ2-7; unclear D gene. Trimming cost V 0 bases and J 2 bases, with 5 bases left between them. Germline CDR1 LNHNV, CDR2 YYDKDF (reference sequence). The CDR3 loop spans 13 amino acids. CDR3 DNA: TGTGCCACCAGCAGAGATCGGCCCTACGAGCAGTACTTC. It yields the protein CATSRDRPYEQYF.

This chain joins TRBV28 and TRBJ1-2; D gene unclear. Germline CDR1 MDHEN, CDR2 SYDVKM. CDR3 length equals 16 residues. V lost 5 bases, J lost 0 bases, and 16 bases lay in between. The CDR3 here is CASSRTLLVANYGYTF. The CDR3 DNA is TGTGCCAGCAGTCGGACCCTCCTCGTGGCTAACTATGGCTACACCTTC.

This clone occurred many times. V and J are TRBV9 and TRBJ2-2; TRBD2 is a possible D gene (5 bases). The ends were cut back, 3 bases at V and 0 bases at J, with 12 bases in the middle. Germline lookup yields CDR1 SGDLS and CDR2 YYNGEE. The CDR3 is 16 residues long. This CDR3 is CASSDRTVPNTGELFF. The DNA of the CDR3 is TGTGCCAGCAGCGACCGGACTGTTCCGAACACCGGGGAGCTGTTTTTT.

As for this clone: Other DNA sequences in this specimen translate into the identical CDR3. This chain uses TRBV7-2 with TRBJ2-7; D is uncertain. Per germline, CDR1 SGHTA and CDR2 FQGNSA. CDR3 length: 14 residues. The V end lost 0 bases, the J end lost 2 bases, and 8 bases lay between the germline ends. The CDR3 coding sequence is TGTGCCAGCAGCTTAGCGGGTGGTCCCTACGAGCAGTACTTC. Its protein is CASSLAGGPYEQYF.

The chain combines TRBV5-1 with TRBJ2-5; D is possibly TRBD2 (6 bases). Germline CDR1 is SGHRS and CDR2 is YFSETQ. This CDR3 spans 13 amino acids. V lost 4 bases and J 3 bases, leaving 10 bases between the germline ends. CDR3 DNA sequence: TGCGCCAGCAGCAGCTTAGCGGAAGAGACCCAGTACTTC. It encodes CASSSLAEETQYF.

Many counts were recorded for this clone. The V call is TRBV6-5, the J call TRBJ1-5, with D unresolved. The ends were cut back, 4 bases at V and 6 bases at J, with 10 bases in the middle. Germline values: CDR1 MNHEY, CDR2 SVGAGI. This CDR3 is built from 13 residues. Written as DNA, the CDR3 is TGTGCCAGCAGTTTAGAGGGATCTCAGCCCCAGCATTTT. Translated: CASSLEGSQPQHF.

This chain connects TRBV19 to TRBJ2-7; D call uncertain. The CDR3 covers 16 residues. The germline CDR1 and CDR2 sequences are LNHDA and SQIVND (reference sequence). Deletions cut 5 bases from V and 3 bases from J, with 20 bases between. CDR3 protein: CASSAEGQVGYYEQYF. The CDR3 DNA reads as TGTGCCAGTAGTGCCGAAGGGCAGGTGGGGTACTACGAGCAGTACTTC.

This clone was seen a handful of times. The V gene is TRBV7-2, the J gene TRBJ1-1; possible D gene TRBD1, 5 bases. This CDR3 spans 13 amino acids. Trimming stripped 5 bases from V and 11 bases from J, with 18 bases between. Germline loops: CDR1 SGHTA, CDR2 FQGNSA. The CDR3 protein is CASSRGPLAVAFF. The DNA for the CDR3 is TGTGCCAGCAGCAGGGGACCGTTGGCGGTCGCTTTCTTT.

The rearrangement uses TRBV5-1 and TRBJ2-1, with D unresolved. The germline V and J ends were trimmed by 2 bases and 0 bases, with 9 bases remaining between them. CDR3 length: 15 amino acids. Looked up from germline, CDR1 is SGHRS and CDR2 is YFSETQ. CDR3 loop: CASSLLKSSYNEQFF. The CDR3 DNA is TGCGCCAGCAGCTTACTCAAAAGCTCCTACAATGAGCAGTTCTTC.

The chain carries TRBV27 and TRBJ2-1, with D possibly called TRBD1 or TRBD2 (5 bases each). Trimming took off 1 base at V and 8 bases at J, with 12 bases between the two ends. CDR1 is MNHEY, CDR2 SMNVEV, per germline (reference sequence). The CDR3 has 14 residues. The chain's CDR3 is CASSLYLRGDEQFF. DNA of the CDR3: TGTGCCAGCAGTTTATACCTGAGGGGTGATGAGCAGTTCTTC.

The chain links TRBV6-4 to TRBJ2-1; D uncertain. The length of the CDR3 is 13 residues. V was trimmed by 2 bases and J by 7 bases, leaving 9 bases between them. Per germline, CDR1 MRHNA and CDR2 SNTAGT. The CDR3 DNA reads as TGTGCCAGCAGTGACACACCAGAGAATGAGCAGTTCTTC. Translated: CASSDTPENEQFF.

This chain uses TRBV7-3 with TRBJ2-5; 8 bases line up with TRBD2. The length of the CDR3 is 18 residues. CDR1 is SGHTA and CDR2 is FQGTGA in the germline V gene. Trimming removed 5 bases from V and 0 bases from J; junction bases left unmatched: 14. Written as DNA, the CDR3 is TGTGCCAGCAGCACCCCAGCGGGAGCGAATCCGTACCAAGAGACCCAGTACTTC. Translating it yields CASSTPAGANPYQETQYF.

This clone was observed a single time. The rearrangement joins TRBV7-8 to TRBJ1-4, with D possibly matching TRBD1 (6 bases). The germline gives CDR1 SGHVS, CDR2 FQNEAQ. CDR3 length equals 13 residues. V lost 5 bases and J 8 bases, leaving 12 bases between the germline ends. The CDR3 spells CASSRDKWEKLFF. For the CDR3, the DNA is TGTGCCAGCAGCCGGGACAAATGGGAAAAACTGTTTTTT.

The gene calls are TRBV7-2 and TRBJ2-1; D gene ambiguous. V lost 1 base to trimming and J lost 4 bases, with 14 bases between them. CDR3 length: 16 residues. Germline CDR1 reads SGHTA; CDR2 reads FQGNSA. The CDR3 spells CASSLVPTGIYNEQFF. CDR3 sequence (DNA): TGTGCCAGCAGCTTAGTCCCGACCGGCATTTACAATGAGCAGTTCTTC.

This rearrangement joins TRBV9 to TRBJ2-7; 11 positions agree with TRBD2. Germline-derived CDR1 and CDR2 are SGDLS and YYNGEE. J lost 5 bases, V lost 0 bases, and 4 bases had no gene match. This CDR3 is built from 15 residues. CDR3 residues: CASSVGDSGRDEQYF. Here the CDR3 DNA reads TGTGCCAGCAGCGTAGGGGATAGCGGGAGGGACGAGCAGTACTTC.

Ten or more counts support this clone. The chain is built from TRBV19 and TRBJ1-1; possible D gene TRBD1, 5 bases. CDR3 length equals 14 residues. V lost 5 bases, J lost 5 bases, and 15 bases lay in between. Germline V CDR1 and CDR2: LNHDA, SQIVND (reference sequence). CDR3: CASSFQQGRTEAFF. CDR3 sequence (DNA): TGTGCCAGTAGTTTCCAGCAGGGACGGACTGAAGCTTTCTTT.

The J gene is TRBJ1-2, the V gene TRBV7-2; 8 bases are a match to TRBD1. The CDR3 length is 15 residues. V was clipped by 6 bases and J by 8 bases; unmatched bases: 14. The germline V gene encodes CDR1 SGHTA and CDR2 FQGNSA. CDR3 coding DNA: TGTGCCAGCAGACCCTCAGGGGGCTCCCTTAAGGGCTACACCTTC. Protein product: CASRPSGGSLKGYTF.